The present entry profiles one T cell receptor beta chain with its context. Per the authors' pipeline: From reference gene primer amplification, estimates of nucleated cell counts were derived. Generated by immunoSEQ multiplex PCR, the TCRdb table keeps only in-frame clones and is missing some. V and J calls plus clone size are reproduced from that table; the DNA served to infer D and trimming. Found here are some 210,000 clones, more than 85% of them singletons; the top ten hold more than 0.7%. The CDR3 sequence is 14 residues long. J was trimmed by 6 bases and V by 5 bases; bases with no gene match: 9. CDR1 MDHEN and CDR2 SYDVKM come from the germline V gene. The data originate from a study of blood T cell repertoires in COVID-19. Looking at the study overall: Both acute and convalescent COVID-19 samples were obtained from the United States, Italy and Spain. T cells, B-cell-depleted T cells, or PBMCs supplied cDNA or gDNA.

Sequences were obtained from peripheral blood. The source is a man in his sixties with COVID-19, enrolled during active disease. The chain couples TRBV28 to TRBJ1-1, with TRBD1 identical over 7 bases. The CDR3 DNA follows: TGTGCCAGCAGTGCGACAGGGCGGTGGTCTGAAGCTTTCTTT. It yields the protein CASSATGRWSEAFF.